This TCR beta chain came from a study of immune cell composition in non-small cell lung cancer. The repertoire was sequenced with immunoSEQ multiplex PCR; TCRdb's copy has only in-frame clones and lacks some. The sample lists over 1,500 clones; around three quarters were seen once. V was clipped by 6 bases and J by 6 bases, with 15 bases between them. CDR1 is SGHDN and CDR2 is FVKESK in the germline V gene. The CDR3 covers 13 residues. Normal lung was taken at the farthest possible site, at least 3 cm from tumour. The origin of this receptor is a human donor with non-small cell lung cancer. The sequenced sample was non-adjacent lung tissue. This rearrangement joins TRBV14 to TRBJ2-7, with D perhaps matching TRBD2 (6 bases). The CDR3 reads CASSPGGASEQYF. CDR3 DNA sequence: TGTGCCAGCAGTCCGGGCGGGGCGAGCGAGCAGTACTTC.